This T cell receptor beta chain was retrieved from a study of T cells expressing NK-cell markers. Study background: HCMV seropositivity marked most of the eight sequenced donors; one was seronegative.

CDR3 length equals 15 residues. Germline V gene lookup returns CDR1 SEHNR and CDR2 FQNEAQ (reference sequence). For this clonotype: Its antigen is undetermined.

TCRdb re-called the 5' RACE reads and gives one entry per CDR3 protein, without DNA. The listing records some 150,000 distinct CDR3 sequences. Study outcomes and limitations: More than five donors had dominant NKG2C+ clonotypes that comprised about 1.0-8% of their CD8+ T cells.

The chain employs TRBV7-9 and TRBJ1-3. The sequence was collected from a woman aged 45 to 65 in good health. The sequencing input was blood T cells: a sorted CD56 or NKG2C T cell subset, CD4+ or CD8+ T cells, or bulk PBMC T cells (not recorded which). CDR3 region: CASSLVSGPGNTIYF. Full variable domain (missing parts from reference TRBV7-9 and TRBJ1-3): DTGVSQNPRHKITKRGQNVTFRCDPISEHNRLYWYRQTLGQGPEFLTYFQNEAQLEKSRLLSDRFSAERPKGSFSTLEIQRTEQGDSAMYLCASSLVSGPGNTIYFGEGSWLTVV.